The source of this T cell receptor (beta chain) is a study of blood T cell repertoires in COVID-19. Study details: PBMCs, B-cell-depleted T cells, or T cells provided the cDNA or gDNA that made up the material.

The method was immunoSEQ multiplex PCR; TCRdb's version includes in-frame clones alone and lacks a portion of them. The table shows under 200,000 clones, with around 83% occurring only once. From germline, CDR1 is MNHEY and CDR2 SVGAGI. CDR3 length: 12 residues. Trimming removed 8 bases at V and 5 bases at J, with 12 bases between. Sequenced: peripheral blood. The clonotype originates from a woman between 40 and 50 years old with acute or convalescent COVID-19. The chain joins TRBV6-5 to TRBJ1-2; D uncertain. This chain's CDR3 is CASPGAGYGYTF. The DNA for the CDR3 is TGTGCCAGCCCCGGCGCGGGTTATGGCTACACCTTC.